This TCR beta chain came from a study of blood T cell repertoires in COVID-19. Study as a whole: The study drew acute and convalescent COVID-19 samples from the United States, Italy and Spain. PBMCs, B-cell-depleted T cells, or T cells were the source of the cDNA or gDNA that made up the material.

This CDR3 region has 19 residues. CDR1 is SGHVS, CDR2 FQNEAQ, per germline. J was trimmed by 5 bases and V by 5 bases; bases with no gene match: 22. In the authors' workflow: The authors estimated nucleated cell counts from reference gene primer amplification. Clones were read by immunoSEQ multiplex PCR, and TCRdb kept only the in-frame ones, dropping some. V and J calls and clone size are copied from that table; D and trimming were computed from the DNA. The data contain more than 85,000 clones, 87% of them singletons. Sequences were obtained from peripheral blood. The source is a human donor in a cohort sampled during active COVID-19. The chain recombines TRBV7-8 with TRBJ1-1, with TRBD1 matching 8 bases. CDR3 in amino acids: CASSRLRTTGTGGWTEAFF. For the CDR3, the DNA is TGTGCCAGCAGCCGACTCCGGACAACTGGGACAGGTGGATGGACTGAAGCTTTCTTT. Full variable domain (remainder filled in from reference TRBV7-8 and TRBJ1-1): GAGVSQSPRYKVAKRGQDVALRCDPISGHVSLFWYQQALGQGPEFLTYFQNEAQLDKSGLPSDRFFAERPEGSVSTLKIQRTQQEDSAVYLCASSRLRTTGTGGWTEAFFGQGTRLTVV.